These 17 T cell receptor beta chains were sequenced from one sample in a study of blood T cell repertoires in COVID-19. Method: immunoSEQ multiplex PCR; TCRdb's copy keeps in-frame clones and lacks some. Among a few hundred thousand clones listed, about 89% were seen once. The sample was peripheral blood. These receptor sequences come from a woman aged 25-40 years with COVID-19, enrolled during active disease.

The chain recombines TRBV21-1 with TRBJ2-2; the D call in the table, TRBD1, was not verified against the DNA. TRBV21-1 is classified as a pseudogene. This CDR3 is 18 amino acids long. The CDR3 DNA reads as TGTGCCAGCAGCAAATATCGCCCGACAGGGAAGAACACCGGGGAGCTGTTTTTT. As protein: CASSKYRPTGKNTGELFF.

V usage is TRBV4-1 and J usage is TRBJ2-3, with D perhaps TRBD1 (6 bases). Germline V gives CDR1 MGHRA, CDR2 YSYEKL. V lost 6 bases to trimming and J lost 3 bases, with 10 bases between them. The CDR3 extends over 13 amino acids. Here the CDR3 reads CASSPGATDTQYF. CDR3 coding DNA: TGCGCCAGCAGTCCAGGGGCGACAGATACGCAGTATTTT.

This clone was counted between two and nine times. V is TRBV2 and J is TRBJ2-5, with D unresolved. V lost 6 bases and J 5 bases, leaving 7 bases between the germline ends. The CDR3 is 11 residues long. CDR1 is SNHLY, CDR2 FYNNEI, per germline. The CDR3 DNA follows: TGTGCCAGCAGGGAACAGGAGACCCAGTACTTC. Its protein is CASREQETQYF.

The rearrangement links TRBV27 to TRBJ2-7; D is unclear. CDR3 length: 13 amino acids. Deletions cut 3 bases from V and 3 bases from J, with 9 bases between. CDR1 MNHEY and CDR2 SMNVEV come from the germline V gene (reference sequence). This chain's CDR3 is CASSLAQHYEQYF. In DNA, the CDR3 is TGTGCCAGCAGTTTGGCCCAACACTACGAGCAGTACTTC.

This CDR3 reads CASSLLGPNTGELFF. CDR3 nucleotide sequence: TGCGCCAGCAGCTTGTTGGGCCCGAACACCGGGGAGCTGTTTTTT. The chain has TRBV5-1 and TRBJ2-2; D gene unclear. Germline V gene lookup returns CDR1 SGHRS and CDR2 YFSETQ. The CDR3 covers 15 residues. Trimming took 1 base from V and 0 from J, leaving 7 bases between them.

The DNA of the CDR3 is TGTGCCAGCAGCTCCGAAAACGCGAGACAGGGGGGCTACACCTTC. Translation gives CASSSENARQGGYTF. J is TRBJ1-2 and V is TRBV5-4; 8 bases are shared with TRBD1. Per the germline V gene, CDR1 is SGHNT and CDR2 is YYREEE (reference sequence). The CDR3 runs to 15 residues. V trimming: 3 bases; J trimming: 8 bases; junction bases outside the gene matches: 12.

The chain joins TRBV4-1 to TRBJ2-5; 7 bases match TRBD2. This CDR3 has 16 residues. Germline CDR1 MGHRA, CDR2 YSYEKL. Trimming took 2 bases from V and 5 from J; bases not matched to a gene: 11. In DNA, the CDR3 is TGCGCCAGCAGCCAACCGTCCCTAGCGGCTCGGGAGACCCAGTACTTC. Translating gives CASSQPSLAARETQYF.

This chain uses TRBV9 with TRBJ1-6; no clear D. Looked up from germline, CDR1 is SGDLS and CDR2 is YYNGEE. V lost 1 base and J lost 0, with 8 bases in between. The CDR3 totals 16 residues. DNA for the CDR3: TGTGCCAGCAGCGTATCCGGTAGCTCCTATAATTCACCCCTCCACTTT. Translating gives CASSVSGSSYNSPLHF.

The genes are TRBV28 and TRBJ1-2; 8 bases are shared with TRBD1. J lost 3 bases, V lost 6 bases, and 6 bases had no gene match. Germline assignment: CDR1 MDHEN and CDR2 SYDVKM. This CDR3 region has 14 residues. The DNA of the CDR3 is TGTGCCAGCAGAACACAGGGGGAACACTATGGCTACACCTTC. Translated, it gives CASRTQGEHYGYTF.

The V and J genes are TRBV3-1 (or the pseudogene TRBV3-2) and TRBJ2-7; possibly TRBD2 for D (6 bases). This CDR3 is built from 15 residues. Germline V gives CDR1 LGHDT, CDR2 YNNKEL (reference sequence). V gave up 4 bases and J gave up 2 bases, with 15 bases separating them. The CDR3: CASSLGSGVPYEQYF. In DNA, the CDR3 is TGTGCCAGCAGCCTAGGGTCGGGGGTCCCCTACGAGCAGTACTTC.

This sequence joins TRBV3-1 (or the pseudogene TRBV3-2) and TRBJ1-4; 7 nucleotides align to TRBD1. This CDR3 spans 14 amino acids. V lost 7 bases, J lost 8 bases, and 10 bases stayed unmatched. The germline V gene encodes CDR1 LGHDT and CDR2 YNNKEL (reference sequence). CDR3 sequence (DNA): TGTGCCAGCATGAGCTTAGGGGGCAACGAAAAACTGTTTTTT. It yields the protein CASMSLGGNEKLFF.

This clone was picked up one time. J is TRBJ2-5 and V is TRBV7-9; TRBD2 might be the D (6 bases). Germline loops: CDR1 SEHNR, CDR2 FQNEAQ (reference sequence). The CDR3 covers 13 residues. V shed 6 bases and J shed 10 bases, with 18 bases lying between them. In nucleotides, the CDR3 is TGTGCCAGCAGAGAGGCGGGAAGCGAATACCAGTACTTC. Amino acid sequence: CASREAGSEYQYF.

The chain combines TRBV18 with TRBJ2-6, with 7 bases that match TRBD1. The CDR3 runs to 16 residues. V was clipped by 6 bases and J by 2 bases; unmatched bases: 7. The V gene's germline CDR1 is KGHSH and CDR2 LQKENI. CDR3: CASSRDSFPGANVLTF. DNA for the CDR3: TGTGCCAGCTCTCGGGACAGTTTCCCTGGGGCCAACGTCCTGACTTTC.

This rearrangement joins TRBV4-3 to TRBJ2-2; D call uncertain. Trimming took off 0 bases at V and 0 bases at J, with 5 bases between the two ends. CDR1 is LGHNA and CDR2 is YSLEER in the germline V gene. The CDR3 extends over 15 amino acids. CDR3 sequence (DNA): TGCGCCAGCAGCCAAGATATCCCGAACACCGGGGAGCTGTTTTTT. This codes for CASSQDIPNTGELFF.

This clone was found once. J is TRBJ1-1 and V is TRBV11-3, with D hard to call. This CDR3 has 14 amino acids. V was trimmed by 8 bases and J by 7 bases, leaving 20 bases between them. Germline-derived CDR1 and CDR2 are SGHNT and YENEEA. The DNA of the CDR3 is TGTGCCAGCTCCCATGACCCGAGGAGTGTTGAAGCTTTCTTT. It encodes CASSHDPRSVEAFF. The whole variable domain, remainder taken from reference TRBV11-3 and TRBJ1-1, is EAGVVQSPRYKIIEKKQPVAFWCNPISGHNTLYWYLQNLGQGPELLIRYENEEAVDDSQLPKDRFSAERLKGVDSTLKIQPAELGDSAVYLCASSHDPRSVEAFFGQGTRLTVV.

In this sample, this clone turned up once. This chain joins TRBV11-3 and TRBJ2-5, with TRBD1 matching 8 bases. This CDR3 is 15 amino acids long. Germline CDR1 reads SGHNT; CDR2 reads YENEEA. V lost 3 bases, J lost 0 bases, and 3 bases stayed unmatched. In nucleotides, the CDR3 is TGTGCCAGCAGCTTGGGGGACAGGTACCAAGAGACCCAGTACTTC. Translating it yields CASSLGDRYQETQYF. Variable domain in full (rest from reference TRBV11-3 and TRBJ2-5): EAGVVQSPRYKIIEKKQPVAFWCNPISGHNTLYWYLQNLGQGPELLIRYENEEAVDDSQLPKDRFSAERLKGVDSTLKIQPAELGDSAVYLCASSLGDRYQETQYFGPGTRLLVL.

The chain carries TRBV28 and TRBJ1-1; 7 bases match TRBD1. V shed 2 bases and J 6 bases; nucleotides not matched to a gene: 9. There are 15 residues in the CDR3. CDR1 MDHEN and CDR2 SYDVKM come from the germline V gene. The CDR3 sequence: CASSLMGQRGPEAFF. Here the CDR3 DNA reads TGTGCCAGCAGTTTAATGGGACAGCGGGGGCCTGAAGCTTTCTTT.